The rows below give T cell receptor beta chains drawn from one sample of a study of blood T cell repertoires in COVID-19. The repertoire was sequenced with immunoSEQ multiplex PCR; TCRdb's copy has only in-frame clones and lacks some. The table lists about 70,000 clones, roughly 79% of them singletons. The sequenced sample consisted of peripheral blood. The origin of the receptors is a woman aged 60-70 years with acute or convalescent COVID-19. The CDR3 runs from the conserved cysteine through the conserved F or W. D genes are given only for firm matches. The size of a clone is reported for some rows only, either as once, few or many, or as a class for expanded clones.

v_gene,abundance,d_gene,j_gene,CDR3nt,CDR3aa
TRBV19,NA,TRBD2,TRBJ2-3,TGTGCCAGTAGTATAGAGAGCGGGGGGCGCCCCACAGATACGCAGTATTTT,CASSIESGGRPTDTQYF
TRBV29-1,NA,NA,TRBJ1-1,TGCAGCGTTGAAGAGGGCAGGGGAGGGATGGGGACTGAAGCTTTCTTT,CSVEEGRGGMGTEAFF
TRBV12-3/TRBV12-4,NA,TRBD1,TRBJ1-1,TGTGCCAGCGCCGGGACAGGGGGCGCTGAAGCTTTCTTT,CASAGTGGAEAFF
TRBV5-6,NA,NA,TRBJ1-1,TGTGCCAGCAGCCCACCGGGACACCTCACTGAAGCTTTCTTT,CASSPPGHLTEAFF
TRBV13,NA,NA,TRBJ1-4,TGTGCCAGCAGCTTAGGCCAGGGTTGGGATGAAAAACTGTTTTTT,CASSLGQGWDEKLFF
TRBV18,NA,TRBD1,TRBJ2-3,TGTGCCAGCTCACCGGATCGACAGGGTTATAGTTCAGATACGCAGTATTTT,CASSPDRQGYSSDTQYF
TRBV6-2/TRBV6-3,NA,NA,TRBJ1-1,TGTGCCAGCAGTTTCAACTTGAACACTGAAGCTTTCTTT,CASSFNLNTEAFF
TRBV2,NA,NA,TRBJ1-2,TGTGCCGGGAGGCCGACCCTTAACTATGGTTACACCTTC,CAGRPTLNYGYTF
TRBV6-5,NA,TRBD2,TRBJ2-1,TGTGCCAGCACGGGGGGTCTCAATGAGCAGTTCTTC,CASTGGLNEQFF
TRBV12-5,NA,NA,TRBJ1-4,TGTGCTAGTGGTTTGGTACGGGATTGGGGACACCATAATGAAAAACTGTTTTTT,CASGLVRDWGHHNEKLFF
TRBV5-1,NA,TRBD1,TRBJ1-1,TGCGCCAGCAGCATGACAGGGGGGACTGAAGCTTTCTTT,CASSMTGGTEAFF
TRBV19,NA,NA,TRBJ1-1,TGTGCCAGTAGTATACCTCAGGGCTTAAGGCAAACTGAAGCTTTCTTT,CASSIPQGLRQTEAFF
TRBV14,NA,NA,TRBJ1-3,TGTGCCAGCAGCCAAGTCGGCTCTGGAAACACCATATATTTT,CASSQVGSGNTIYF
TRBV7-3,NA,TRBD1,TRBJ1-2,TGTGCCAGCAGCTCCGAGGGACAGACTAACTATGGCTACACCTTC,CASSSEGQTNYGYTF
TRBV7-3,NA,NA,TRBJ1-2,TGTGCCAGCAGCTTCAATGACGGGAGCGGCTACACCTTC,CASSFNDGSGYTF
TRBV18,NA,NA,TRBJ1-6,TGTGCCAGCTCACGGGCACAGCTTAATTCACCCCTCCACTTT,CASSRAQLNSPLHF
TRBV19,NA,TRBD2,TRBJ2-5,TGTGCCAGTAGTATCTTGGACGGCGGGGGAGAGACCCAGTACTTC,CASSILDGGGETQYF
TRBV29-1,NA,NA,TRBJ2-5,TGCAGCGTGGAGGATTTAGAGACCCAGTACTTC,CSVEDLETQYF
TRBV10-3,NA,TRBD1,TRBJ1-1,TGTGCCATCAGAGAGGGGGCGAACACTGAAGCTTTCTTT,CAIREGANTEAFF
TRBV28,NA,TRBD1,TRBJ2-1,TGTGCCACGGGACAGCGCAATGAGCAGTTCTTC,CATGQRNEQFF
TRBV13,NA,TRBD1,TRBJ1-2,TGTGCCAGCGCCCTGACAGGGGGCTTCGTCTATGGCTACACCTTC,CASALTGGFVYGYTF
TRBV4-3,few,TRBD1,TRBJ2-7,TGCGCCAGCAGCCTAGGACAGGGGCGCTACGAGCAGTACTTC,CASSLGQGRYEQYF
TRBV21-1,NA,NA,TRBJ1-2,TGTGCCAGCAGCCCACGGAGGGGGGGCAAGGACTATGGCTACACCTTC,CASSPRRGGKDYGYTF
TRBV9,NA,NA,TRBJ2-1,TGTGCCAGCAGCCTCGGACTCAATGAGCAGTTCTTC,CASSLGLNEQFF
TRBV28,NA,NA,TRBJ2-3,TGTGCCAGCAGTTTTTCCCGGGGTAGGGCAGATACGCAGTATTTT,CASSFSRGRADTQYF
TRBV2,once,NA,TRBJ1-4,TGTGCCAGCATAGTTAACCCGTATAATGAAAAACTGTTTTTT,CASIVNPYNEKLFF
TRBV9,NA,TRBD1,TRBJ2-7,TGTGCCAGCAGCGTAGGGGCAGGGGGAACCTACGAGCAGTACTTC,CASSVGAGGTYEQYF
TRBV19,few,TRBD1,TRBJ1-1,TGTGCCAGTAGTATAAGGGGGCGGAACACTGAAGCTTTCTTT,CASSIRGRNTEAFF
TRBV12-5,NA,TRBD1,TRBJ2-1,TGTGCTAGTGGTTCCGGGGACAGGGCCGGCAATGAGCAGTTCTTC,CASGSGDRAGNEQFF
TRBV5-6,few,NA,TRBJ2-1,TGTGCCAGCAGCTTAACGAGGCGAGGAGAGCAGTTCTTC,CASSLTRRGEQFF
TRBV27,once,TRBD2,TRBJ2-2,TGTGCCAGCACCTTACTAGCGGGGGGAGCGAACACCGGGGAGCTGTTTTTT,CASTLLAGGANTGELFF
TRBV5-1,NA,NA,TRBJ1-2,TGCGCCAGCAGCTTGGCGACAATCTATGGCTACACCTTC,CASSLATIYGYTF
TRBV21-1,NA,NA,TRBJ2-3,TGTGCCAGCAGCAAAACTCCATCTAGCACAGATACGCAGTATTTT,CASSKTPSSTDTQYF
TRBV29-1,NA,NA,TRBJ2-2,TGCAGCGTTGAAGGTTTTAAGGGGGGGCAGACCGGGGAGCTGTTTTTT,CSVEGFKGGQTGELFF
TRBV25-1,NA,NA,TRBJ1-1,TGTGCCAGCAGTGTCACACAGGGATACACTGAAGCTTTCTTT,CASSVTQGYTEAFF
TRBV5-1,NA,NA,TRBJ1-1,TGCGCCAGCAGCTTGGGGCTCCTCTCTACAGGAGACATGAACACTGAAGCTTTCTTT,CASSLGLLSTGDMNTEAFF
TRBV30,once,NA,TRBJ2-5,TGTGCCTGGAGCCAAGGGGTGGCGGAGACCCAGTACTTC,CAWSQGVAETQYF
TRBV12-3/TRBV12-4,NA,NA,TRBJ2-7,TGTGCCAGCAGTTTTCCTCGGGACGAGCAGTACTTC,CASSFPRDEQYF
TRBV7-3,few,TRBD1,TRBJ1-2,TGTGCCAGCAGCCCGAGACAGGGGTATGGCTACACCTTC,CASSPRQGYGYTF
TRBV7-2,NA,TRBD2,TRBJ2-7,TGTGCCAGCAGCAAGGGACTAGCCTCCTACGAGCAGTACTTC,CASSKGLASYEQYF
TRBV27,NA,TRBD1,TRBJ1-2,TGTGCCAGCAGTCAACAGGGGGGCCTAAACTATGGCTACACCTTC,CASSQQGGLNYGYTF